Listed below are T cell receptor beta chains from one sample, sequenced in a study of blood T cell repertoires in COVID-19. The data were produced by immunoSEQ multiplex PCR, yet TCRdb's version contains in-frame clones alone and is incomplete. The sample lists approximately 88,000 clones; about 90% were seen once. Sequenced sample: peripheral blood. The receptors originated from a male donor with acute or convalescent COVID-19. CDR3s include the opening cysteine and the closing phenylalanine or tryptophan. D genes are given only for firm matches. A row's size may be missing; if present it is once, few, many or a size class.

j_call clone_size v_call d_call cdr3_nt cdr3_aa
TRBJ1-5 . TRBV7-7 TRBD1 TGTGCTAGCAGCCCCCCCCCACAGGGGCGATATTATAGCAATCAGCCCCAGCATTTT CASSPPPQGRYYSNQPQHF
TRBJ1-5 . TRBV6-1 . TGTGCCAGCAGTGAAGCGGGAGGGTTCGTTAGGCCCCAGCATTTT CASSEAGGFVRPQHF
TRBJ2-1 . TRBV7-9 . TGTGCCAGCAGCCTGACCCCGACACACAGCTACAATGAGCAGTTCTTC CASSLTPTHSYNEQFF
TRBJ2-1 once TRBV19 . TGTGCCAGTAGTATGGGCCCAGCCTCCTACAATGAGCAGTTCTTC CASSMGPASYNEQFF
TRBJ1-4 few TRBV2 . TGTGCCAGCAGCATACAGGACCCGAGGAGTGAAAAACTGTTTTTT CASSIQDPRSEKLFF
TRBJ1-3 . TRBV5-5 TRBD1 TGTGCCAGCAGCTTTTCAGGGGGTACTGGAAACACCATATATTTT CASSFSGGTGNTIYF
TRBJ1-6 once TRBV19 TRBD1 TGTGCCAGTAGCCTGGGACAGGTTAATTCACCCCTCCACTTT CASSLGQVNSPLHF
TRBJ2-5 . TRBV18 . TGTGCCAGCTCACCACCCTCAGGCGAGGAGACCCAGTACTTC CASSPPSGEETQYF
TRBJ1-1 . TRBV7-6 . TGTGCCAGCAGCTTAGGTAGGAACACTGAAGCTTTCTTT CASSLGRNTEAFF
TRBJ2-1 . TRBV28 . TGTGCCAGCAGTTTGCTGGCCAGAGAGCAGTTCTTC CASSLLAREQFF
TRBJ2-5 . TRBV19 TRBD2 TGTGCCAGTAGTAGTTTGGCGGGGGGGCCGGTTGAGGAGACCCAGTACTTC CASSSLAGGPVEETQYF
TRBJ1-5 . TRBV18 . TGTGCCAGCTCAAATCAGGGCCCTAGCAATCAGCCCCAGCATTTT CASSNQGPSNQPQHF
TRBJ1-1 . TRBV4-2 TRBD1 TGTGCCAGCAGCCGAGACGCACAGGGGAGAAACACTGAAGCTTTCTTT CASSRDAQGRNTEAFF
TRBJ2-3 . TRBV3-1/TRBV3-2 . TGTGCCAGCAGCCAAGGAAAGGGTGGCGGGTCTGACACAGATACGCAGTATTTT CASSQGKGGGSDTDTQYF
TRBJ1-4 . TRBV19 TRBD1 TGTGCCAGTAGTCCTCGGACAGGGGGTAATGAAAAACTGTTTTTT CASSPRTGGNEKLFF
TRBJ1-3 . TRBV3-1/TRBV3-2 . TGTGCCAGCAGCCCTGGGTCAGGCCAGGGAAACACCATATATTTT CASSPGSGQGNTIYF
TRBJ2-3 . TRBV9 TRBD2 TGTGCCAGCAGCGTAGTAGCGGGGGGGGCAGATACGCAGTATTTT CASSVVAGGADTQYF
TRBJ2-1 few TRBV18 . TGTGCCAGCTCACCGTCGGGGGCAGGGGGGTACAATGAGCAGTTCTTC CASSPSGAGGYNEQFF
TRBJ2-1 . TRBV13 TRBD2 TGTGCCAGCAGCGCGGGACTAGCGGGGGGAAGGTACAATGAGCAGTTCTTC CASSAGLAGGRYNEQFF
TRBJ1-5 . TRBV7-9 . TGTGCCAGCAGCTCTACAGGGAGCAATCAGCCCCAGCATTTT CASSSTGSNQPQHF
TRBJ2-3 once TRBV6-1 . TGTGCCAGCAGTGAAGTGTTTGAGGGGGGCACAGATACGCAGTATTTT CASSEVFEGGTDTQYF
TRBJ1-4 . TRBV5-4 . TGTGCCAGCAGCCCGGAGGGCAGGGCTGGTGAAAAACTGTTTTTT CASSPEGRAGEKLFF
TRBJ1-3 few TRBV11-2 TRBD1 TGTGCCAGCAGCTTCCTGGGACAGGGATCGTCTGGAAACACCATATATTTT CASSFLGQGSSGNTIYF
TRBJ1-5 once TRBV27 TRBD1 TGTGCCAGCAGTGGGGGGACAGGCTCTCAGCCCCAGCATTTT CASSGGTGSQPQHF
TRBJ1-5 . TRBV6-5 TRBD1 TGTGCCAGCACGTACTCCACAGGGGGCCAGCCCCAGCATTTT CASTYSTGGQPQHF
TRBJ2-1 . TRBV14 . TGTGCCAGCAGCCAAGAGGGGCAGGGCCTAGCGACTCACAATGAGCAGTTCTTC CASSQEGQGLATHNEQFF
TRBJ1-5 . TRBV19 . TGTGCCAGTAGTATGGGCAGGTTCTATCAGCCCCAGCATTTT CASSMGRFYQPQHF
TRBJ1-4 . TRBV5-1 . TGCGCCAGCAGCCCGGACAGAGCTAATAATGAAAAACTGTTTTTT CASSPDRANNEKLFF
TRBJ1-1 . TRBV3-1/TRBV3-2 . TGTGCCAGCAGCCAAGATTCTGGCAGGGGCACTGAAGCTTTCTTT CASSQDSGRGTEAFF
TRBJ1-2 . TRBV5-6 . TGTGCCAGCAGCTCAACAGGGGGCTACACCTTC CASSSTGGYTF
TRBJ1-1 once TRBV18 . TGTGCCAGCTCACTAGCCGGAGGCGCCGAAGCTTTCTTT CASSLAGGAEAFF
TRBJ1-6 . TRBV11-2 . TGTGCCAGCAGTCAGGGAAATAATTCACCCCTCCACTTT CASSQGNNSPLHF
TRBJ1-1 . TRBV5-8 TRBD1 TGTGCCAGCAGCCCTGGACAGGGAGGTTTCGCCACTGAAGCTTTCTTT CASSPGQGGFATEAFF
TRBJ2-7 . TRBV6-1 TRBD1 TGTGCCAGCAGTGAAAAGGGACAGGGGGCGTTCGAGCAGTACTTC CASSEKGQGAFEQYF
TRBJ1-1 . TRBV6-5 TRBD1 TGTGCCAGCAGTTCCCCGGACAGGGAGGGCACTGAAGCTTTCTTT CASSSPDREGTEAFF
TRBJ1-5 . TRBV10-1 TRBD1 TGCGCCAGCAGGGACAGGGAATCTGTTCAGCCCCAGCATTTT CASRDRESVQPQHF
TRBJ2-1 . TRBV5-1 TRBD1 TGCGCCAGCAGCCCGGGGACAGGTTCCTACAATGAGCAGTTCTTC CASSPGTGSYNEQFF
TRBJ1-1 . TRBV29-1 TRBD1 TGCAGCGTGACCGACAGGGTCGGGAACACTGAAGCTTTCTTT CSVTDRVGNTEAFF
TRBJ1-6 . TRBV6-4 TRBD1 TGTGCCAGCAGTCAACAGGGGTCCGGGTATTCACCCCTCCACTTT CASSQQGSGYSPLHF
TRBJ2-1 . TRBV5-1 TRBD2 TGCGCCAGCAGCTTGGCGTCTAGCGGGGCGGTTGAGCAGTTCTTC CASSLASSGAVEQFF
TRBJ2-2 . TRBV10-3 TRBD2 TGTGCCATCAAACCGGCCTCGGGACTAGCGGGGGGGGCTGGAAACACCGGGGAGCTGTTTTTT CAIKPASGLAGGAGNTGELFF
TRBJ2-7 . TRBV3-1/TRBV3-2 . TGTGCCAGCAGCCAAGGGGTCATGGGCCCCAACTCCTACGAGCAGTACTTC CASSQGVMGPNSYEQYF
TRBJ2-7 . TRBV3-1/TRBV3-2 . TGTGCCAGCAGCGACAGTGACAGGTACGAGCAGTACTTC CASSDSDRYEQYF
TRBJ2-7 . TRBV5-4 TRBD1 TGTGCCAGCAGCTTGTCCAGGACAGGGGACGAGCAGTACTTC CASSLSRTGDEQYF